Presented here are 3 T cell receptor beta chains from one specimen sequenced in a study of vaccination effects on CD4 cells after COVID-19. The table came from immunoSEQ multiplex PCR; TCRdb's copy has only in-frame clones and leaves some out. The repertoire holds under 55,000 clones, with 65% to 80% as singletons. Isolating CD4+ T cells followed more than eight days of culture. It was two doses of either the BNT162b2 or mRNA-1273 vaccine that participants received. The antigens for these receptors are not known. The sample consisted of CD4+ T cells from PBMCs cultured without peptide, taken after COVID-19 vaccination. These receptor sequences come from a human donor who received a COVID-19 vaccine.

The CDR3 DNA reads TGTGCCAGCAGCCATGGTACCGGGTACCATAGCACAGATACGCAGTATTTT. It codes for CASSHGTGYHSTDTQYF. The chain is built from TRBV3-1 (or the pseudogene TRBV3-2) and TRBJ2-3; unclear D gene. Germline CDR1 reads LGHDT; CDR2 reads YNNKEL (reference sequence). The CDR3 runs to 17 residues. Deletions cut 3 bases from V and 0 bases from J, with 16 bases between.

This chain connects TRBV27 to TRBJ2-2; D unclear. Trimming cost V 0 bases and J 4 bases, with 6 bases left between them. This CDR3 spans 14 amino acids. Germline CDR1 is MNHEY and CDR2 is SMNVEV (reference sequence). The CDR3 reads CASSLSVFTGELFF. CDR3 DNA: TGTGCCAGCAGTTTATCGGTTTTCACCGGGGAGCTGTTTTTT.

This clone has only one observation. The J gene is TRBJ2-7, the V gene TRBV5-1, with D uncertain. V was cut by 4 bases and J by 7 bases, with 21 bases left in between. Germline V CDR1 and CDR2: SGHRS, YFSETQ. The CDR3 spans 15 residues. CDR3 DNA sequence: TGCGCCAGCAGCCAAATGGGCTCAAATGTGGGGGAGCAGTACTTC. Translation: CASSQMGSNVGEQYF.